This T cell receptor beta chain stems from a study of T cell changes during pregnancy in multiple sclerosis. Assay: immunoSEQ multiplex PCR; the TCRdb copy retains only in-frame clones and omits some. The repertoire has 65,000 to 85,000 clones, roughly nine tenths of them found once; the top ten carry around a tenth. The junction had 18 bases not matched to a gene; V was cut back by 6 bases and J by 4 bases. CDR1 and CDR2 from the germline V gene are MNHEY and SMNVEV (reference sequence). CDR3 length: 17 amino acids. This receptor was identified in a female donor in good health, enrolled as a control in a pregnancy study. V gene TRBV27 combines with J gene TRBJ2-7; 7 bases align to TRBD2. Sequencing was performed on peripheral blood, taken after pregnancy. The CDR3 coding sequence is TGTGCCAGCAGGAACCGGGGGGTCCCCCCGACCTCGTACGAGCAGTACTTC. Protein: CASRNRGVPPTSYEQYF.